This T cell receptor beta chain emerged from a study of cytomegalovirus exposure and HLA in healthy donors. Overall study findings and caveats: Many donors shared some public TCRs, even though most TCR sequences were rare. A later analysis associated 15,000 to 20,000 TCR beta sequences with HLA alleles at a 0.05 false discovery rate.

With 5 bases removed from V and 2 bases from J, the gap between germline ends came to 19 bases. CDR3 length equals 17 residues. Germline loops: CDR1 SGHAT, CDR2 FQNNGV. It was with 60 Vbeta and 13 Jbeta primers that the PCR ran. TCRdb keeps only in-frame clones here, not all; method: immunoSEQ multiplex PCR. Of around 150,000 clones in the sample, 70% to 85% were seen once. Points on this clone: Its antigen is unidentified.

Sequenced: PBMCs. This rearrangement joins TRBV11-2 to TRBJ2-1; D not resolved. The TCR comes from a man in his forties in good health and CMV-seropositive. The CDR3 DNA sequence: TGTGCCAGCAGCGCCCGTGATCGGAGTCCCGCCTACAATGAGCAGTTCTTC. Translating gives CASSARDRSPAYNEQFF.